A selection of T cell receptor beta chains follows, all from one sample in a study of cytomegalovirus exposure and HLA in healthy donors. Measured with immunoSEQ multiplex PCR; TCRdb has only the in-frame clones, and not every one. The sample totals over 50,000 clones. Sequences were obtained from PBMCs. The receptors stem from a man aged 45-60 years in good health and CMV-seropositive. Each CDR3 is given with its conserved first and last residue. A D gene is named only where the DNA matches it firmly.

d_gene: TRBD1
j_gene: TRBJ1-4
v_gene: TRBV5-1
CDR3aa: CASSGGDSLNNEKLFF
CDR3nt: TGCGCCAGCAGCGGAGGGGACAGTCTTAATAATGAAAAACTGTTTTTT

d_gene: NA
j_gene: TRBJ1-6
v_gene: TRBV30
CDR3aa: CAWSVRVGRAASPLHF
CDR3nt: TGTGCCTGGAGTGTACGAGTGGGCAGGGCGGCATCACCCCTCCACTTT

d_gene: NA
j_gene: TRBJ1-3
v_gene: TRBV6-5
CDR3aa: CASSLGHSGNTIYF
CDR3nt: TGTGCCAGCTCCCTTGGGCACTCTGGAAACACCATATATTTT

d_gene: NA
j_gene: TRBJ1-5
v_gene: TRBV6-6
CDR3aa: CASSRRVTNSNQPQHF
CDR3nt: TGTGCCAGCAGCCGTCGGGTAACTAATAGCAATCAGCCCCAGCATTTT

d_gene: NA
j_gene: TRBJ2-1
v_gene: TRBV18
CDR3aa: CASSPSSSDNEQFF
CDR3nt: TGTGCCAGCTCACCATCGAGCTCCGACAATGAGCAGTTCTTC

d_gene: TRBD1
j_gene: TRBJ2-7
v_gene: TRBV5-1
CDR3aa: CASSFLGQSLEQYF
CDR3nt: TGCGCCAGCAGCTTCTTGGGACAGTCCCTCGAGCAGTACTTC

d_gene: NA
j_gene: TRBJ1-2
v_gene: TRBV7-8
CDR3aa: CASSLAGVGDGYTF
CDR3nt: TGTGCCAGCAGCTTAGCGGGCGTCGGGGATGGCTACACCTTC

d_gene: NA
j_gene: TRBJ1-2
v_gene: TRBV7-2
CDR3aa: CASSPDRIYGYTF
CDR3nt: TGTGCCAGCAGCCCAGACAGAATCTATGGCTACACCTTC

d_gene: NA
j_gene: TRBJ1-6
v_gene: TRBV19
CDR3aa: CASSLGMWDSPLHF
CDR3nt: TGTGCCAGTAGTCTCGGGATGTGGGATTCACCCCTCCACTTT

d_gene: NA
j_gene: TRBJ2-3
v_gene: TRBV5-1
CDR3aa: CASSFDPGGTDTQYF
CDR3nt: TGCGCCAGCAGCTTCGACCCAGGGGGCACAGATACGCAGTATTTT

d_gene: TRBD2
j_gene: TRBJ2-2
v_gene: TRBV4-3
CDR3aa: CASSQAGGLANTGELFF
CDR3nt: TGCGCCAGCAGCCAAGCGGGGGGACTCGCGAACACCGGGGAGCTGTTTTTT

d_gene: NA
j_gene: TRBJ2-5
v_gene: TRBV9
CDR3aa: CASSGSGKGGKETQYF
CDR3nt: TGTGCCAGCAGCGGAAGCGGAAAAGGTGGAAAAGAGACCCAGTACTTC

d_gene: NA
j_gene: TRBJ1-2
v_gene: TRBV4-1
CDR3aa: CASSFTQGGDYGYTF
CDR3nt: TGCGCCAGCAGCTTTACTCAAGGAGGAGACTATGGCTACACCTTC

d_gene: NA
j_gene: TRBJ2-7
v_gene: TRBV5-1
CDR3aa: CASSRTGAYEQYF
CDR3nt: TGCGCCAGCAGCCGTACCGGGGCCTACGAGCAGTACTTC

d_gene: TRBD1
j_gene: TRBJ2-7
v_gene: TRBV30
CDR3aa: CAWTRDRGLGEQYF
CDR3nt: TGTGCCTGGACCCGGGACAGGGGGCTAGGCGAGCAGTACTTC

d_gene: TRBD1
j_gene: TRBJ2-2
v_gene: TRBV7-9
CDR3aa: CASSLWDSRAGELFF
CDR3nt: TGTGCCAGCAGCTTATGGGACAGCAGGGCCGGGGAGCTGTTTTTT

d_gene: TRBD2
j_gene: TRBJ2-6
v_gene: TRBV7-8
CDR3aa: CASSPRTSGASGANVLTF
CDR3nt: TGTGCCAGCAGCCCAAGGACTAGCGGGGCCTCTGGGGCCAACGTCCTGACTTTC

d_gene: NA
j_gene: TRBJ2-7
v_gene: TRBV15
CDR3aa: CATSRDGDSSEQYF
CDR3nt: TGTGCCACCAGCAGAGATGGTGACAGCTCGGAGCAGTACTTC

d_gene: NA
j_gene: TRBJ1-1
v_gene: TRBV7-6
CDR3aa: CASSTDTNTEAFF
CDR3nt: TGTGCCAGCAGCACGGACACTAACACTGAAGCTTTCTTT

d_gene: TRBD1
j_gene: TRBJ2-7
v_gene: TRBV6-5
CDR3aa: CASRDWTGGAYEQYF
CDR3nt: TGTGCCAGCAGGGACTGGACAGGGGGAGCCTACGAGCAGTACTTC

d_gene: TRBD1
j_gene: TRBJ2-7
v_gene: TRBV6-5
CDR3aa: CASSSRWDRGSEQYF
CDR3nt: TGTGCCAGCAGTTCCCGCTGGGACAGGGGGTCCGAGCAGTACTTC

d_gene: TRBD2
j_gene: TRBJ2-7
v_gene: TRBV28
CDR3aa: CASSFTGGYEQYF
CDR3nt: TGTGCCAGCAGTTTTACGGGGGGCTACGAGCAGTACTTC

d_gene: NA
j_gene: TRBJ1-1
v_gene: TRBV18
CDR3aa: CASSQGGFTEAFF
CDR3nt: TGTGCCAGCTCACAGGGAGGGTTTACTGAAGCTTTCTTT

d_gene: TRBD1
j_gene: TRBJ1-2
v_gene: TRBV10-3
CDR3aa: CAIKDREGKGDGYTF
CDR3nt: TGTGCCATCAAGGACAGGGAGGGGAAGGGCGATGGCTACACCTTC

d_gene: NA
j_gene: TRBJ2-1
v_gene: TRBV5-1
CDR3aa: CASSLDEGPYNEQFF
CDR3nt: TGCGCCAGCAGCTTGGATGAGGGCCCCTACAATGAGCAGTTCTTC

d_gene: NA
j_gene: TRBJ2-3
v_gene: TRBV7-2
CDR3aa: CASSLEGASRLDTQYF
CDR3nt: TGTGCCAGCAGCTTAGAGGGAGCTAGTCGATTAGATACGCAGTATTTT

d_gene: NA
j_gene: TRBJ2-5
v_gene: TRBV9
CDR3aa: CASSGGVNQETQYF
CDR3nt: TGTGCCAGCAGCGGGGGGGTAAATCAAGAGACCCAGTACTTC

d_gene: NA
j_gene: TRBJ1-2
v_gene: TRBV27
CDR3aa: CASSPLDRQVKGYTF
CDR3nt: TGTGCCAGCAGTCCTCTTGATCGACAGGTCAAGGGCTACACCTTC

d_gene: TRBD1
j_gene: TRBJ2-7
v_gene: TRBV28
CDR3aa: CASSLSLTGNEQYF
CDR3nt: TGTGCCAGCAGTTTATCCCTGACAGGGAACGAGCAGTACTTC

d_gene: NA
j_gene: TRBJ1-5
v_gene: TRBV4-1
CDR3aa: CASSKAVGPQHF
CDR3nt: TGCGCCAGCAGCAAGGCGGTCGGCCCCCAGCATTTT

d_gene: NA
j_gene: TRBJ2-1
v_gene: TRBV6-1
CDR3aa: CAIDPRGAYNEQFF
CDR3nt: TGTGCCATCGACCCCAGGGGAGCCTACAATGAGCAGTTCTTC

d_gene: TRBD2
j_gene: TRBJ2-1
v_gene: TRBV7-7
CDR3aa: CASSLAAAGGQNEQFF
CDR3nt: TGTGCTAGCAGCTTAGCAGCCGCGGGAGGGCAGAATGAGCAGTTCTTC

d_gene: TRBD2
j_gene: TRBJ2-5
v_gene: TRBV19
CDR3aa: CASSRVAGIQETQYF
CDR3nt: TGTGCCAGTAGTAGGGTAGCGGGGATCCAAGAGACCCAGTACTTC

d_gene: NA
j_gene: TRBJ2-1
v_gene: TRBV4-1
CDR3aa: CASSQVLTGLSNEQFF
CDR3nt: TGCGCCAGCAGCCAAGTTCTTACTGGTCTATCGAATGAGCAGTTCTTC

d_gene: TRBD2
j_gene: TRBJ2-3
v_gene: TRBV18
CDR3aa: CASSGTSDTDTQYF
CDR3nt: TGTGCCAGCTCGGGGACTAGCGACACAGATACGCAGTATTTT

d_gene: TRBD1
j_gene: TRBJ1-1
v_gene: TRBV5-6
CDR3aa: CASSSGQGARGAFF
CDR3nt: TGTGCCAGCAGCTCGGGACAGGGGGCAAGGGGAGCTTTCTTT

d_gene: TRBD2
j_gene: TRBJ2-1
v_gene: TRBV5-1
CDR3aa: CASSLAAGGVNEQFF
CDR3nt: TGCGCCAGCAGCTTGGCGGCGGGGGGGGTCAATGAGCAGTTCTTC

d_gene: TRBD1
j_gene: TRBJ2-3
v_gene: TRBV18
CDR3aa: CASSQGASPDTQYF
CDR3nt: TGTGCCAGCTCACAGGGGGCTAGCCCCGATACGCAGTATTTT

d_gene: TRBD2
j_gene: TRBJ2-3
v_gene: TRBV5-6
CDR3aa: CASSTSGSPDTQYF
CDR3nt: TGTGCCAGCAGCACGAGCGGGAGCCCAGATACGCAGTATTTT

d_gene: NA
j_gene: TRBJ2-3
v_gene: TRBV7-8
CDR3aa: CASSLGTSPSTDKQYF
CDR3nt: TGTGCCAGCAGCTTAGGTACTAGTCCTAGCACAGATAAGCAGTATTTT

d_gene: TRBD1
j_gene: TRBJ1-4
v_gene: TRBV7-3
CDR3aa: CASSIRDRGRMWEKLFF
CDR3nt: TGTGCCAGCAGCATCAGGGACAGGGGGCGTATGTGGGAAAAACTGTTTTTT

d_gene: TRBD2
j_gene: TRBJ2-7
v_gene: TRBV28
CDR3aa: CASRFGRDYMNEQYF
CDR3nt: TGTGCCAGCAGGTTCGGGAGGGACTATATGAACGAGCAGTACTTC

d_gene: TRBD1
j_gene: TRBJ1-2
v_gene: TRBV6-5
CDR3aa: CASSPGQGGGYGYTF
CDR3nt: TGTGCCAGCAGTCCCGGACAGGGTGGCGGCTATGGCTACACCTTC

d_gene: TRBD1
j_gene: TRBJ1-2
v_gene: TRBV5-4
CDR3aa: CASSPDRVPYGYTF
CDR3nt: TGTGCCAGCAGCCCCGACAGGGTACCTTATGGCTACACCTTC

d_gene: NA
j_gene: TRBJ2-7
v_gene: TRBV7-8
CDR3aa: CASSLSSYEQYF
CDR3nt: TGTGCCAGCAGCTTGAGCTCCTACGAGCAGTACTTC

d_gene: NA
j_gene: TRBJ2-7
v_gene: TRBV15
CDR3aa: CATSRVGRGVYEQYF
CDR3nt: TGTGCCACCAGCAGAGTCGGCAGGGGGGTTTACGAGCAGTACTTC

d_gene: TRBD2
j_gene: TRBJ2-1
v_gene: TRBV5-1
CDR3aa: CASSPGLAGVVVQFF
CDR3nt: TGCGCCAGCAGCCCCGGACTAGCGGGGGTCGTGGTGCAGTTCTTC

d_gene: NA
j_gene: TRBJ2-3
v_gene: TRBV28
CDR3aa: CASSGDSTDTQYF
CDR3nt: TGTGCCAGCAGCGGGGATAGCACAGATACGCAGTATTTT

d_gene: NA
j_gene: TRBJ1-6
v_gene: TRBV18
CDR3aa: CASSPDGGNSPLHF
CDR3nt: TGTGCCAGCTCGCCCGACGGAGGAAATTCACCCCTCCACTTT